These 15 T cell receptor beta chains came from one sample sequenced in a study of cytomegalovirus exposure and HLA in healthy donors. Use of 60 Vbeta and 13 Jbeta primers characterized the PCR. Data came from immunoSEQ multiplex PCR; TCRdb stores just in-frame clones and leaves some out. The profile covers under 150,000 clones, with about two thirds appearing a single time and less than 5% taken by the ten largest. The sample was PBMCs. The receptors here all came from a man aged 50 or older in good health and CMV-seropositive.

The chain joins TRBV5-1 to TRBJ1-2; TRBD1 matches 7 bases. Germline V gives CDR1 SGHRS, CDR2 YFSETQ. The CDR3 is 20 residues long. Trimming removed 5 bases from V and 2 bases from J; junction bases left unmatched: 24. CDR3 amino acids: CASRKDLGRQGFRANYGYTF. DNA for the CDR3: TGCGCCAGCAGAAAAGACCTGGGGAGACAGGGATTCCGGGCAAACTATGGCTACACCTTC.

This clone was observed a handful of times. The chain uses TRBV9 and TRBJ2-7; D is possibly TRBD2 (5 bases). Trimming removed 4 bases at V and 0 bases at J, with 8 bases between. Germline values: CDR1 SGDLS, CDR2 YYNGEE. The CDR3 has 13 residues. The CDR3 spells CASSSRDSYEQYF. CDR3 sequence (DNA): TGTGCCAGCAGCTCACGGGACTCCTACGAGCAGTACTTC.

The chain joins TRBV20-1 to TRBJ2-1, with D possibly being TRBD2 (6 bases). This CDR3 is 11 amino acids long. CDR1 is DFQATT, CDR2 SNEGSKA, per germline (reference sequence). CDR3 region: CGVGGANEQFF. In nucleotides, the CDR3 is TGCGGGGTGGGGGGAGCTAATGAGCAGTTCTTC.

The J gene is TRBJ1-1, the V gene TRBV7-9, with a tentative D call TRBD1 (6 bases). The CDR3 contains 13 residues. Germline V gene data show CDR1 as SEHNR and CDR2 as FQNEAQ (reference sequence). The ends were cut back, 3 bases at V and 2 bases at J, with 7 bases in the middle. CDR3: CASSLDSNTEAFF. The DNA for the CDR3 is TGTGCCAGCAGCTTGGACAGCAACACTGAAGCTTTCTTT.

The J gene is TRBJ2-7, the V gene TRBV7-9, with 9 nucleotides matching TRBD1. J gave up 3 bases and V 3 bases, and 6 bases lay outside the gene matches. The CDR3 covers 15 residues. CDR1 is SEHNR, CDR2 FQNEAQ, per germline (reference sequence). For the CDR3, the DNA is TGTGCCAGCAGCTTGGGGGGACAGGGAGACTACGAGCAGTACTTC. Translating it yields CASSLGGQGDYEQYF.

In this sample, this clone turned up once. This sequence joins TRBV7-8 and TRBJ2-6; 8 positions agree with TRBD1. V was clipped by 1 base and J by 2 bases; unmatched bases: 4. The CDR3 is 17 amino acids. Germline V gene lookup returns CDR1 SGHVS and CDR2 FQNEAQ. DNA of the CDR3: TGTGCCAGCAGCTTAGTGAACAGGGGGGCTGGGGCCAACGTCCTGACTTTC. It encodes CASSLVNRGAGANVLTF.

The rearrangement uses TRBV6-1 and TRBJ1-5; no definite D call. Trimming left V 0 bases short and J 4 bases short, with 13 bases between. The CDR3 extends over 16 amino acids. Looked up from germline, CDR1 is MNHNS and CDR2 is SASEGT. CDR3 coding DNA: TGTGCCAGCAGTGAAGCGAGGGTAGGTTGGAATCAGCCCCAGCATTTT. Translated: CASSEARVGWNQPQHF.

This clone was recorded a few times. The chain is built from TRBV27 and TRBJ1-3; 7 bases are a match to TRBD1. The CDR3 covers 14 residues. Trimming cost V 6 bases and J 5 bases; bases outside gene matches: 7. Germline CDR1 MNHEY, CDR2 SMNVEV (reference sequence). The CDR3 loop is CASSPDRTRNTIYF. Written as DNA, the CDR3 is TGTGCCAGCAGCCCGGACAGGACACGAAACACCATATATTTT.

This clone is a singleton in its sample. J is TRBJ2-1 and V is TRBV4-1, with D possibly TRBD1 on 5 matching bases. Germline CDR1 is MGHRA and CDR2 is YSYEKL. This CDR3 is built from 13 residues. Trimming cost V 3 bases and J 12 bases, with 15 bases left between them. The CDR3 reads CASSQRDSPGQFF. CDR3 nucleotide sequence: TGCGCCAGCAGCCAGAGAGACAGCCCAGGGCAGTTCTTC.

This chain uses TRBV10-2 with TRBJ1-1; D is ambiguous. The CDR3 has 13 amino acids. CDR1 and CDR2 (germline): WSHSY, SAAADI. The ends were cut back, 2 bases at V and 10 bases at J, with 14 bases in the middle. The CDR3 sequence is CASSEDITVRAFF. CDR3 coding DNA: TGCGCCAGCAGTGAGGACATTACCGTGAGAGCTTTCTTT.

A single count supports this clone. This rearrangement joins TRBV18 to TRBJ2-1, with a tentative D call TRBD2 (6 bases). Trimming removed 8 bases at V and 8 bases at J, with 19 bases between. The CDR3 is 14 amino acids. CDR1 and CDR2 (germline): KGHSH, LQKENI. CDR3 in amino acids: CASTRGGDVYEQFF. DNA for the CDR3: TGTGCCAGCACTCGGGGAGGTGATGTGTATGAGCAGTTCTTC.

This chain joins TRBV19 and TRBJ1-1; D is unresolved. This CDR3 is built from 16 residues. V gave up 0 bases and J gave up 6 bases, with 17 bases separating them. CDR1 is LNHDA and CDR2 is SQIVND in the germline V gene (reference sequence). CDR3 bases: TGTGCCAGTAGTATAGATCCTCGAGGTAGGAGGGCTGAAGCTTTCTTT. Amino acids: CASSIDPRGRRAEAFF.

V is TRBV7-6 and J is TRBJ2-7, with 9 bases matching TRBD2. The CDR3 is 16 residues long. After removal of 2 bases from V and 2 bases from J, the junction contained 7 bases not matched to a gene. Germline V gene sequence: CDR1 SGHVS, CDR2 FNYEAQ. CDR3 sequence reads: CASSLMMGGRAYEQYF. Here the CDR3 DNA reads TGTGCCAGCAGCTTAATGATGGGCGGGAGGGCCTACGAGCAGTACTTC.

This chain connects TRBV7-9 to TRBJ2-3, with D tentatively TRBD2 (6 bases). Deletions cut 0 bases from V and 3 bases from J, with 10 bases between. The CDR3 loop spans 15 amino acids. Germline V gene sequence: CDR1 SEHNR, CDR2 FQNEAQ (reference sequence). CDR3 region: CASSLAAGGTDTQYF. The CDR3 DNA sequence: TGTGCCAGCAGCTTAGCGGCCGGGGGTACAGATACGCAGTATTTT. Full variable domain (rest looked up from reference TRBV7-9 and TRBJ2-3): DTGVSQNPRHKITKRGQNVTFRCDPISEHNRLYWYRQTLGQGPEFLTYFQNEAQLEKSRLLSDRFSAERPKGSFSTLEIQRTEQGDSAMYLCASSLAAGGTDTQYFGPGTRLTVL.

The V and J genes are TRBV19 and TRBJ1-5; 9 bases fit TRBD1. V lost 5 bases to trimming and J lost 3 bases; unmatched junction nucleotides: 8. Germline CDR1 is LNHDA and CDR2 is SQIVND (reference sequence). This CDR3 region has 16 residues. The CDR3 spells CASSGQGQGYNQPQHF. CDR3 nucleotides: TGTGCCAGTAGTGGCCAGGGACAGGGATACAATCAGCCCCAGCATTTT.